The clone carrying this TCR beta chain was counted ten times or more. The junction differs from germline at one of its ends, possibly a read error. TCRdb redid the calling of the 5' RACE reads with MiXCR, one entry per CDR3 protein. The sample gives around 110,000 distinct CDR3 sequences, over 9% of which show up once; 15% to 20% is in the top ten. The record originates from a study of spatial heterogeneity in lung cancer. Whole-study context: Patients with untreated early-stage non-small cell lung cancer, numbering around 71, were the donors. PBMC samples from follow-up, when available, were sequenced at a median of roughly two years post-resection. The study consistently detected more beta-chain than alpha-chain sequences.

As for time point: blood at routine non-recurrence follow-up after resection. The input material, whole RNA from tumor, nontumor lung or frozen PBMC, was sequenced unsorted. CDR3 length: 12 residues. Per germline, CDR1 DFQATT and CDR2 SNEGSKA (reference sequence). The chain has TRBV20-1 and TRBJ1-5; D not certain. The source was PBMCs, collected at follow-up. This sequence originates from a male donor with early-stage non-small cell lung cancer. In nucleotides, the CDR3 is TGCAGTGCTAGAGATAGCGATCAGCCCCAGCATTTT. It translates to CSARDSDQPQHF.